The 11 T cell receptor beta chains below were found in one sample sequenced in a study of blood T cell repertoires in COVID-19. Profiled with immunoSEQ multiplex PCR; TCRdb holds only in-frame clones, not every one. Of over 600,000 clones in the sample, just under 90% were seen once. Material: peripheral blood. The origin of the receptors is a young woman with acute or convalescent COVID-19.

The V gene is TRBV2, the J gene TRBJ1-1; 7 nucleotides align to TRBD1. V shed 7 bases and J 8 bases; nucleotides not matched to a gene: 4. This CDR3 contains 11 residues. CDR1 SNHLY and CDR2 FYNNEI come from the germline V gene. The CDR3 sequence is CASTATGEAFF. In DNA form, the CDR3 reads TGTGCCAGCACCGCGACAGGGGAAGCTTTCTTT.

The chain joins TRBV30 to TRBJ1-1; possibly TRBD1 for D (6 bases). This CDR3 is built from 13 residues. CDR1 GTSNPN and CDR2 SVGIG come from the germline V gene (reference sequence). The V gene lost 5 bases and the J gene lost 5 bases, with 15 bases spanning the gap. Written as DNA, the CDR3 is TGTGCCTGGTCGACCAGGGGCACGACTGAAGCTTTCTTT. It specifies CAWSTRGTTEAFF.

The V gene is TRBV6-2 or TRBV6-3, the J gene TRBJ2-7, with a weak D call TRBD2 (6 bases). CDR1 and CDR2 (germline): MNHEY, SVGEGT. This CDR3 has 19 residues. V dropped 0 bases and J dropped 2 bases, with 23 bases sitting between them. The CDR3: CASSYSITREWGDPYEQYF. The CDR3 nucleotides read TGTGCCAGCAGTTACTCGATAACCAGGGAATGGGGGGACCCCTACGAGCAGTACTTC.

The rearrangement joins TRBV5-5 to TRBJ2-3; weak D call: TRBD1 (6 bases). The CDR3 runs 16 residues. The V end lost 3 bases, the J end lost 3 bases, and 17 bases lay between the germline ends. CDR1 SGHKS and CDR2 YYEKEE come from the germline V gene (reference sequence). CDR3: CASSSAGVGVTDTQYF. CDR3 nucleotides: TGTGCCAGCAGCTCCGCAGGGGTCGGGGTGACAGATACGCAGTATTTT. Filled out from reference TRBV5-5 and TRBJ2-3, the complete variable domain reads DAGVTQSPTHLIKTRGQQVTLRCSPISGHKSVSWYQQVLGQGPQFIFQYYEKEERGRGNFPDRFSARQFPNYSSELNVNALLLGDSALYLCASSSAGVGVTDTQYFGPGTRLTVL.

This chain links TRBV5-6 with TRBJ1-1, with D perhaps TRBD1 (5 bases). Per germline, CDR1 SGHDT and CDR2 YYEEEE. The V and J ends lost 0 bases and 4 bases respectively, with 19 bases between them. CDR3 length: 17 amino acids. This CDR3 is CASSLGPVWGPGTEAFF. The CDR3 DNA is TGTGCCAGCAGCTTGGGGCCCGTTTGGGGCCCGGGCACTGAAGCTTTCTTT.

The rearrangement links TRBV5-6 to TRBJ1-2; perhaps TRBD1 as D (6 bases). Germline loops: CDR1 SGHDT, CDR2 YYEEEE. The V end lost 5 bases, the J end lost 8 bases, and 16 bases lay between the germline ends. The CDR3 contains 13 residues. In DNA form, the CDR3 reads TGTGCCAGCAGTTCCACAGGGTATGGAGGCTACACCTTC. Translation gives CASSSTGYGGYTF.

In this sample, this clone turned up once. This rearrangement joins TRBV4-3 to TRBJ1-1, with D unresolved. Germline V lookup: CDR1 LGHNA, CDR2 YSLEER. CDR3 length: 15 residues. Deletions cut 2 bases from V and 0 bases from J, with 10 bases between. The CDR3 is CASSQQYAMNTEAFF. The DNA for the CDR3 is TGCGCCAGCAGCCAACAGTACGCCATGAACACTGAAGCTTTCTTT.

DNA of the CDR3: TGTGCCAGCAGCAAGGAGGGTAAGAAGAACACCGGGGAGCTGTTTTTT. Encoded protein: CASSKEGKKNTGELFF. The rearrangement uses TRBV21-1 and TRBJ2-2; the table's D call, TRBD2, was not checked against the DNA. TRBV21-1 is a known pseudogene. The CDR3 contains 16 residues.

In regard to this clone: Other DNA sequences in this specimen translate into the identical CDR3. The CDR3 protein is CASSRSYEQYF. For the CDR3, the DNA is TGTGCCAGCAGCCGTTCCTACGAGCAGTACTTC. The chain joins TRBV7-2 to TRBJ2-7; D unclear. The CDR3 loop spans 11 amino acids. V gave up 5 bases and J gave up 1 base, with 3 bases separating them. Germline V CDR1 and CDR2: SGHTA, FQGNSA. Using reference TRBV7-2 and TRBJ2-7 for the parts outside the CDR3, the full variable domain is GAGVSQSPSNKVTEKGKDVELRCDPISGHTALYWYRQSLGQGLEFLIYFQGNSAPDKSGLPSDRFSAERTGGSVSTLTIQRTQQEDSAVYLCASSRSYEQYFGPGTRLTVT.

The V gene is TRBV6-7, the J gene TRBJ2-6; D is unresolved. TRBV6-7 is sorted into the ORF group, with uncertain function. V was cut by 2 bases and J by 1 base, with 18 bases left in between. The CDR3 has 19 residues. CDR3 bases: TGTGCCAGCAGTTACGTGGCAACACCATACCCTTCTGGGGCCAACGTCCTGACTTTC. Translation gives CASSYVATPYPSGANVLTF.

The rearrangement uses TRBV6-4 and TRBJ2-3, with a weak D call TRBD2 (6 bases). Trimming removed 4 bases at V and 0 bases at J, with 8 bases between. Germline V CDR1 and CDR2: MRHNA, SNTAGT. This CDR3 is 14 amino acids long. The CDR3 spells CASSASASTDTQYF. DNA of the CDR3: TGTGCCAGCAGTGCTAGCGCCAGCACAGATACGCAGTATTTT.